This TCR beta chain was identified in a study of control samples from healthy donors and cancer patients. Measured with immunoSEQ multiplex PCR; TCRdb has only the in-frame clones, and not every one. This sample has 95,000 to 130,000 clones; about 93% occur once, and the top ten carry roughly 2.7%. The sample was blood. This clonotype was obtained from a man aged 30 to 39 in good health.

The chain's CDR3 is CASLRGYEQYF. CDR3 coding DNA: TGTGCCAGCCTCAGGGGGTACGAGCAGTACTTC. The chain joins TRBV27 to TRBJ2-7; 7 bases line up with TRBD1. The CDR3 spans 11 residues. V was pared by 8 bases and J by 4 bases, with 2 bases of the junction left unmatched. CDR1 and CDR2 (germline): MNHEY, SMNVEV (reference sequence).